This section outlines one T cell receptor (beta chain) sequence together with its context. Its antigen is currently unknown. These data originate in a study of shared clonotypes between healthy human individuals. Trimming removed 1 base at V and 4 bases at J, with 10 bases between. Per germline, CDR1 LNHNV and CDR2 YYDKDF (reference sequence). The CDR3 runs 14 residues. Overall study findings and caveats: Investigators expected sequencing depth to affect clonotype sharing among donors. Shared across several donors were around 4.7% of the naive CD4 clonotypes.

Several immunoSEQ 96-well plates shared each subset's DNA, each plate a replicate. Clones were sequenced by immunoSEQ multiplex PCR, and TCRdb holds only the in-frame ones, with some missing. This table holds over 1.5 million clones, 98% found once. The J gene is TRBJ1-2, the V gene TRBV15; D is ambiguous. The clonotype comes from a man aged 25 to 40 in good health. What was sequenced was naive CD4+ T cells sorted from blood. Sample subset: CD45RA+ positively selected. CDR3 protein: CATSRVPAGYGYTF. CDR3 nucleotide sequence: TGTGCCACCAGCAGAGTCCCCGCGGGCTATGGCTACACCTTC.